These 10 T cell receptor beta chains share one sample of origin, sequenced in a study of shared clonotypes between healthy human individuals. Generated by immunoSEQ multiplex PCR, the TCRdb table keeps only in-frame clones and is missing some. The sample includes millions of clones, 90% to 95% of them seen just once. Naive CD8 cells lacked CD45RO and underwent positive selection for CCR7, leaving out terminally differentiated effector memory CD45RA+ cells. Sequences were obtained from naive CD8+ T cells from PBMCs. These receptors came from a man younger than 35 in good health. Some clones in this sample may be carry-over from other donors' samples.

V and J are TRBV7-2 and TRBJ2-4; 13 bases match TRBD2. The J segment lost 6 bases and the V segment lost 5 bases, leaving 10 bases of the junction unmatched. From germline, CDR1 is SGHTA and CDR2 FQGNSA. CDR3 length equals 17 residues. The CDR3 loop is CASSPGLAGWGLNIQYF. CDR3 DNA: TGTGCCAGCAGCCCGGGACTAGCGGGATGGGGGCTAAACATTCAGTACTTC.

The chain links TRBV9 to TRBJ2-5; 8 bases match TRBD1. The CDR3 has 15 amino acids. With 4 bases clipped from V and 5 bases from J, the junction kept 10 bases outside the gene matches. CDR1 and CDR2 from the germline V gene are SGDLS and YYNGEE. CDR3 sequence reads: CASSSRDRYFETQYF. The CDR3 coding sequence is TGTGCCAGCAGCTCCCGGGACAGGTATTTTGAGACCCAGTACTTC.

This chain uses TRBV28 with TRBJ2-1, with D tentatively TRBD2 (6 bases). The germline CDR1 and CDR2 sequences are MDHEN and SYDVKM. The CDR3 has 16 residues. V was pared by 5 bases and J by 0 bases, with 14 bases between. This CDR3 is CASSPFGGSSYNEQFF. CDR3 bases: TGTGCCAGCAGTCCATTTGGGGGGAGCTCCTACAATGAGCAGTTCTTC.

The CDR3 coding sequence is TGTGCCATCAATGCGGGCCACCGTTCGGGGACTGAAGCTTTCTTT. Its translation is CAINAGHRSGTEAFF. The chain is built from TRBV11-2 and TRBJ1-1, with no clear D. Trimming removed 10 bases from V and 5 bases from J, with 23 bases in between. Germline lookup yields CDR1 SGHAT and CDR2 FQNNGV. This CDR3 has 15 amino acids. The full variable domain, its missing parts supplied by reference TRBV11-2 and TRBJ1-1, is EAGVAQSPRYKIIEKRQSVAFWCNPISGHATLYWYQQILGQGPKLLIQFQNNGVVDDSQLPKDRFSAERLKGVDSTLKIQPAKLEDSAVYLCAINAGHRSGTEAFFGQGTRLTVV.

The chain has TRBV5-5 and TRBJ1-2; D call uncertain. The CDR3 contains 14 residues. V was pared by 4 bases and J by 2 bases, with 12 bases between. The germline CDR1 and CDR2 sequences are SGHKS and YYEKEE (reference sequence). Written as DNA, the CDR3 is TGTGCCAGCAGCCCGTCCAACTTGAACTATGGCTACACCTTC. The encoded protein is CASSPSNLNYGYTF.

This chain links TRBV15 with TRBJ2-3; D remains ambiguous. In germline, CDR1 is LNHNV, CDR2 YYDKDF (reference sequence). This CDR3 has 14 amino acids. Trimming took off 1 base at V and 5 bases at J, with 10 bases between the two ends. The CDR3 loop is CATSRGSVEDTQYF. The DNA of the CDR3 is TGTGCCACCAGCAGAGGGAGCGTCGAAGATACGCAGTATTTT.

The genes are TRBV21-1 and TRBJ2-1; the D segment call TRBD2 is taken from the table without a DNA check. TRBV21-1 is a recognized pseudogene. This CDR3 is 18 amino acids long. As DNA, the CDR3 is TGTGCCAGCAGCAAATGGTGGTATCGACTCCAACTCGGCAATGAGCAGTTCTTC. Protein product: CASSKWWYRLQLGNEQFF.

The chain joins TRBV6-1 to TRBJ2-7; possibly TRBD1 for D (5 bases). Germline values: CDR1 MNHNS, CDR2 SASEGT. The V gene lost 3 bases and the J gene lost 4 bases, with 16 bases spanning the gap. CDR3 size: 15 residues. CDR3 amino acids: CASSDFSGFGYEQYF. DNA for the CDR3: TGTGCCAGCAGTGATTTTTCAGGGTTCGGTTACGAGCAGTACTTC.

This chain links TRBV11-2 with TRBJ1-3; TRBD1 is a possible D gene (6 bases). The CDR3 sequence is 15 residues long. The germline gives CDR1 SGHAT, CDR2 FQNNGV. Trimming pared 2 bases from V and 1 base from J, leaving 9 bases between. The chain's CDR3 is CASSLLRGSGNTIYF. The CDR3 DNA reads TGTGCCAGCAGCTTACTCAGGGGATCTGGAAACACCATATATTTT. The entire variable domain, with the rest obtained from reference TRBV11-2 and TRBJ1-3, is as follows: EAGVAQSPRYKIIEKRQSVAFWCNPISGHATLYWYQQILGQGPKLLIQFQNNGVVDDSQLPKDRFSAERLKGVDSTLKIQPAKLEDSAVYLCASSLLRGSGNTIYFGEGSWLTVV.

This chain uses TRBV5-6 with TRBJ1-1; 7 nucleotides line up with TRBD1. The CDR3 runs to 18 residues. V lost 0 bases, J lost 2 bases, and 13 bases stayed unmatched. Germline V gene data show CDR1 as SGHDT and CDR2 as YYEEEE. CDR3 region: CASSLAQGPSLPNTEAFF. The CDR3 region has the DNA TGTGCCAGCAGCTTGGCACAGGGGCCGTCACTGCCCAACACTGAAGCTTTCTTT.